A selection of T cell receptor beta chains follows, all from one sample in a study of OX40 agonist ivuxolimab in advanced cancers. Profiling relied on immunoSEQ multiplex PCR, and the TCRdb table lists in-frame clones only, not all of them. The sample lists 90,000 to 100,000 clones, roughly nine tenths occurring once. Source: CD4+ or CD8+ T cells sorted from blood, taken in a trial of the OX40 agonist ivuxolimab. These receptors were collected from an adult with an advanced solid tumor such as melanoma, head and neck, liver or kidney cancer. CDR3s leave out the opening cysteine and the closing phenylalanine or tryptophan. Each record gives: V gene, J gene, clone size, CDR3 protein. Not all rows give a size; the values are once, few, many and, for expanded clones, a class.

TRBV2,TRBJ2-2,NA,ASSGGFLAGGSGTGELF
TRBV25-1,TRBJ1-2,NA,ASSESHLGQGEGGYT
TRBV4-2,TRBJ2-1,once,ASSQASTVAGANEQF
TRBV28,TRBJ1-2,NA,ASSDLGALGGYT
TRBV2,TRBJ1-1,NA,ASNRGESTEAF
TRBV19,TRBJ2-1,NA,ASSMGRGLEQF
TRBV4-3,TRBJ2-6,NA,ASSQGGLATGANVLT
TRBV10-3,TRBJ1-6,NA,ATVKEGNSPLH
TRBV5-1,TRBJ2-2,NA,ASSYQQGSGELF
TRBV6-5,TRBJ1-5,NA,ASSSELSQPQH
TRBV11-2,TRBJ2-2,NA,ASSLPYDNTGELF
TRBV7-9,TRBJ2-1,NA,ASSFMREGQNEQF
TRBV11-2,TRBJ2-1,NA,ASSLGRYNEQF
TRBV7-2,TRBJ2-2,NA,ASTVAGRYTGELF
TRBV28,TRBJ1-2,NA,ASSLGGQSYGYT
TRBV18,TRBJ1-2,NA,ASSRGDRDYGYT
TRBV5-1,TRBJ2-2,NA,ASIADTAGRELF
TRBV10-2,TRBJ1-2,NA,ASAGQALYGYT
TRBV9,TRBJ1-2,once,ASSAGGGGAGGYT
TRBV5-4,TRBJ1-1,NA,ASSLGQTNTEAF
TRBV4-1,TRBJ2-5,NA,ASSHLDRGRETQY
TRBV7-8,TRBJ2-1,NA,ASSLGLAGGGQF
TRBV19,TRBJ1-2,NA,ASSIPQGAKRGYT
TRBV5-1,TRBJ2-6,NA,ASSLYSGANVLT
TRBV19,TRBJ1-1,NA,ASSPQQGWNTEAF
TRBV30,TRBJ2-1,NA,AWRNGGEQF
TRBV4-2,TRBJ1-4,NA,ASSWGNPNEKLF
TRBV4-1,TRBJ1-6,NA,ASSQDAGRYNSPLH
TRBV6-5,TRBJ1-2,NA,ASSYSQGANYGYT
TRBV4-3,TRBJ1-1,NA,ASSQDLVSGTEAF
TRBV12-5,TRBJ2-2,NA,ASGWETGELF
TRBV19,TRBJ2-1,NA,ASSIVTGGLGEQF
TRBV7-7,TRBJ2-5,NA,ASSLGLAQEETQY
TRBV28,TRBJ1-5,NA,ASSLGFQPQH
TRBV7-2,TRBJ2-3,NA,ASSLSYRNDGTDTQY
TRBV5-6,TRBJ2-1,NA,ASSRTGEQF
TRBV19,TRBJ2-6,few,ASSKTPQGSGANVLT
TRBV7-9,TRBJ1-1,NA,ASSLEDRGTEAF
TRBV5-5,TRBJ1-5,NA,ASSQTGEDQPQH
TRBV5-1,TRBJ1-3,once,ASSPTYPGPRTIY
TRBV4-2,TRBJ1-2,NA,ASSRTGTGNYGYT
TRBV19,TRBJ2-3,NA,ASSTIGTGQDTQY
TRBV28,TRBJ2-5,NA,ASSSAYSETQY
TRBV5-6,TRBJ2-3,NA,ASSLRGPGDTQY